This T cell receptor (beta chain) was recorded in a study of T cells in Graves' hyperthyroidism and ophthalmopathy. This clonotype came up many times. Its antigen remains unidentified. The germline V gene has CDR1 GTSNPN and CDR2 SVGIG (reference sequence). The CDR3 covers 12 residues. V lost 2 bases and J lost 6, with 8 bases in between. General study points: Within blood appeared most thyroid clonotypes that had expanded above 0.001. Researchers report that a 13 V-J model separated ophthalmopathy from stable hyperthyroidism. The model foresaw ophthalmopathy a median approximately 6.3 months prior to onset.

TCR beta CDR3 sequences were amplified from RNA transcripts. The HTBI primer set drove a first-round RT-PCR of the TCR CDR3. TCRdb independently ran MiXCR on the multiplex PCR reads; one entry per CDR3 protein. The sample has 300,000 to 400,000 distinct CDR3 sequences, approximately 15% seen once; the top ten hold roughly 11%. Researchers defined stable Graves' hyperthyroidism as no ophthalmopathy progression within 18 months. The sequenced material came from blood. This TCR came from a woman between 55 and 75 years old with Graves' hyperthyroidism. The chain employs TRBV30 and TRBJ2-1, with D tentatively TRBD1 (5 bases). The CDR3 loop is CAWSPQGNEQFF. In DNA, the CDR3 is TGTGCCTGGAGTCCCCAGGGCAATGAGCAGTTCTTC.